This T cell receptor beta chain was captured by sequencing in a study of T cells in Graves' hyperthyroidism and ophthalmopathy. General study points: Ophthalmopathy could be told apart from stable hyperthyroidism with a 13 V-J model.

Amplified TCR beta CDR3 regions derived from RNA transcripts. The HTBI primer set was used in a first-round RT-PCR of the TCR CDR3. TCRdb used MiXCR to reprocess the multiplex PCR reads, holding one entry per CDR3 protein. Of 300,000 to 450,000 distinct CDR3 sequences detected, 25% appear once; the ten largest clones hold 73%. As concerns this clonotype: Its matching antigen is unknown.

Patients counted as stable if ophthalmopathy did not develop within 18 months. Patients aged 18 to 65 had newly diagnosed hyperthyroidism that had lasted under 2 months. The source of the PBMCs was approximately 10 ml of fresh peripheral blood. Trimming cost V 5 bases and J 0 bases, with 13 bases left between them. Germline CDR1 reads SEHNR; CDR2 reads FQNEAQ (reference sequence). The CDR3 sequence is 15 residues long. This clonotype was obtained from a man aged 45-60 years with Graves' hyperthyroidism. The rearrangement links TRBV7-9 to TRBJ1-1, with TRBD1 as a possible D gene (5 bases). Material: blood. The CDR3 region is CASSTGHAMNTEAFF. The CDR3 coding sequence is TGTGCCAGCAGCACAGGACACGCAATGAACACTGAAGCTTTCTTT.